Listed below are T cell receptor beta chains from one sample, sequenced in a study of early T cells in non-severe SARS-CoV-2 infection. TCRdb reprocessed the 5' RACE reads via MiXCR and lists one record per CDR3 protein. This sample has 30,000 to 35,000 distinct CDR3 sequences, with around 5.7% found just once. Sequenced: whole blood. These receptors came from an adult who was a healthcare worker with PCR-confirmed SARS-CoV-2 infection or an uninfected control (not recorded which). Each CDR3 is given with its conserved first and last residue. The D gene is left open where the match is weak. A row's size may be missing; if present it is once, few, many or a size class.

d_call j_call v_call clone_size cdr3_aa cdr3_nt
TRBD1 TRBJ1-2 TRBV2 many CASTPTGRGNVYGYTF TGTGCCAGCACTCCGACAGGGCGTGGGAATGTCTATGGCTACACCTTC
TRBD2 TRBJ2-2 TRBV4-3 many CASSLGQRDVPGGELFF TGCGCCAGCAGCCTAGGGCAGCGGGACGTCCCCGGCGGGGAGCTGTTTTTT
- TRBJ1-1 TRBV5-1 many CASSLGRGFNTEAFF TGCGCCAGCAGCTTGGGTAGGGGATTCAACACTGAAGCTTTCTTT
TRBD1 TRBJ2-7 TRBV6-1 few CASRPQGAYEQYF TGTGCCAGCAGACCACAGGGGGCCTACGAGCAGTACTTC
- TRBJ2-3 TRBV11-2 many CASSPGDRTDTQYF TGTGCCAGCAGCCCCGGGGACCGCACAGATACGCAGTATTTT
TRBD1 TRBJ1-5 TRBV20-1 medium-sized CSANRGASNQPQHF TGCAGTGCTAACAGGGGGGCAAGCAATCAGCCCCAGCATTTT
TRBD2 TRBJ2-1 TRBV12-3/TRBV12-4 many CASSRGLANGEQFF TGTGCCAGCAGCCGGGGACTAGCCAACGGTGAGCAGTTCTTC
TRBD2 TRBJ2-3 TRBV24-1 - CATSARPLAGGPTDTQYF TGTGCCACCAGTGCCCGACCCTTAGCGGGAGGGCCGACAGATACGCAGTATTTT
TRBD1 TRBJ1-1 TRBV4-3 many CASSQNALQGWGTEAFF TGCGCCAGCAGCCAGAACGCTTTACAGGGGTGGGGCACTGAAGCTTTCTTT
- TRBJ2-7 TRBV19 - CASSSEGSYEQYF TGTGCCAGTAGTTCTGAGGGGAGCTACGAGCAGTACTTC
- TRBJ2-7 TRBV30 many CAWSVMRVDEQYF TGTGCCTGGAGTGTAATGCGGGTGGACGAGCAGTACTTC
- TRBJ1-2 TRBV6-5 many CASSYPTGYGYTF TGTGCCAGCAGTTACCCGACTGGATATGGCTACACCTTC
TRBD2 TRBJ2-1 TRBV11-1 many CATSRKTSGKGYNEQFF TGTGCCACCAGCAGAAAGACTAGCGGGAAAGGCTACAATGAGCAGTTCTTC
- TRBJ1-2 TRBV29-1 many CSVAQGPYGYTF TGCAGCGTTGCACAGGGACCATATGGCTACACCTTC
- TRBJ2-2 TRBV18 many CASSLITGELFF TGTGCCAGCTCACTCATCACCGGGGAGCTGTTTTTT
TRBD1 TRBJ1-1 TRBV27 many CASSLLPGTGRTEAFF TGTGCCAGCAGTCTCCTTCCCGGGACAGGGAGGACTGAAGCTTTCTTT
TRBD2 TRBJ2-3 TRBV7-2 many CASSPRTRRVLGADTQYF TGTGCCAGCAGCCCACGGACTAGAAGGGTACTAGGCGCAGATACGCAGTATTTT
TRBD2 TRBJ2-3 TRBV6-5 - CASSFLWRGSTDTQYF TGTGCCAGCAGTTTCCTCTGGCGGGGGAGCACAGATACGCAGTATTTT
- TRBJ1-1 TRBV7-6 many CASSWGGRPESTEAFF TGTGCCAGCAGCTGGGGGGGACGCCCTGAAAGCACTGAAGCTTTCTTT
- TRBJ1-3 TRBV20-1 many CSASDSLESRNTIYF TGCAGTGCTAGTGACAGTTTAGAGTCGAGAAACACCATATATTTT
- TRBJ1-1 TRBV20-1 many CSARDPGRVNAEAFF TGCAGTGCTAGAGATCCCGGCAGGGTGAACGCTGAAGCTTTCTTT
- TRBJ1-3 TRBV6-1 many CASSERGRGNTIYF TGTGCCAGCAGTGAAAGGGGACGTGGAAACACCATATATTTT